Given below is one T cell receptor beta chain in context. Its antigen is currently unknown. The data were obtained in a study of T cell responses to AZD1222 COVID-19 vaccine. The table came from immunoSEQ multiplex PCR; TCRdb's copy has only in-frame clones and leaves some out. The table has 90,000 or so clones, approximately 91% seen once. V shed 0 bases and J shed 8 bases, with 8 bases lying between them. Germline assignment: CDR1 SGHNT and CDR2 YYREEE (reference sequence). CDR3 length: 12 amino acids. Whole-study results and caveats: AZD1222 recipients seropositive at baseline numbered only 5 to 7.

The receptor was isolated from an adult in good health. V gene TRBV5-4 combines with J gene TRBJ1-2; D uncertain. The specimen was peripheral blood, collected on day 0 of AZD1222 vaccination. The CDR3 sequence: CASSLEGDGYTF. In nucleotides, the CDR3 is TGTGCCAGCAGCTTGGAGGGTGACGGCTACACCTTC. Combining the CDR3 with reference TRBV5-4 and TRBJ1-2 gives the whole variable domain ETGVTQSPTHLIKTRGQQVTLRCSSQSGHNTVSWYQQALGQGPQFIFQYYREEENGRGNFPPRFSGLQFPNYSSELNVNALELDDSALYLCASSLEGDGYTFGSGTRLTVV.